This TCR beta chain was sequenced during a study of blood T cell repertoires in COVID-19. Study-wide context: PBMCs, B-cell-depleted T cells, or T cells were the source of the cDNA or gDNA that made up the material.

The table came from immunoSEQ multiplex PCR; TCRdb's copy has only in-frame clones and leaves some out. The repertoire holds about 140,000 clones, with approximately 80% as singletons. With 2 bases removed from V and 1 base from J, the gap between germline ends came to 12 bases. Per the germline V gene, CDR1 is SGDLS and CDR2 is YYNGEE. The CDR3 sequence is 15 residues long. The gene calls are TRBV9 and TRBJ1-1; a weak D match, TRBD1 (6 bases). Sequencing input: PBMCs or T cells enriched from blood (not recorded which). The receptor comes from a woman between 35 and 50 years old who had recovered from COVID-19. The CDR3 DNA follows: TGTGCCAGCAGCGTTACAGGGCTGCAGAACACTGAAGCTTTCTTT. Translation gives CASSVTGLQNTEAFF.